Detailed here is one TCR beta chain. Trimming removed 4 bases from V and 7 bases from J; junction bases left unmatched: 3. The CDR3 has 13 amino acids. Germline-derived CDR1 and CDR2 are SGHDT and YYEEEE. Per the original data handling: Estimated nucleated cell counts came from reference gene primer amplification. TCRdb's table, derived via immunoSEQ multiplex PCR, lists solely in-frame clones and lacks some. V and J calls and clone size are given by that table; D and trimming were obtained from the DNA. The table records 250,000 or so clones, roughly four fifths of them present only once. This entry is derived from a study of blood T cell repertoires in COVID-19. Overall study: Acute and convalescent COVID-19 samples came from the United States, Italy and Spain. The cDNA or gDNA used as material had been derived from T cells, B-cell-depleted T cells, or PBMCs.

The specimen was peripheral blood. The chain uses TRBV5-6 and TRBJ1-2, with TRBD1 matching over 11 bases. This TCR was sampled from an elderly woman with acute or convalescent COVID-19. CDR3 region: CASSGTGGGGYTF. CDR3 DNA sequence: TGTGCCAGCAGCGGGACAGGGGGAGGTGGCTACACCTTC.